These 32 T cell receptor beta chains originate from one sample sequenced in a study of blood T cell repertoires in COVID-19. The data were produced by immunoSEQ multiplex PCR, yet TCRdb's version contains in-frame clones alone and is incomplete. The sample yields about 300,000 clones, more than 75% seen once. The sequenced sample was PBMCs or T cells enriched from blood (not recorded which). The receptors here all came from a man aged 25 to 40 who had recovered from COVID-19.

V and J are TRBV12-2 and TRBJ2-4; no DNA check was done on the table's D call, TRBD2. TRBV12-2 constitutes a pseudogene. The CDR3 runs to 17 residues. CDR3 sequence reads: CASRLAKGEEAKNIQYF. In DNA form, the CDR3 reads TGTGCAAGTCGCTTAGCGAAAGGAGAGGAAGCCAAAAACATTCAGTACTTC.

J is TRBJ1-2 and V is TRBV5-1, with a possible D match to TRBD1 (6 bases). Germline V gives CDR1 SGHRS, CDR2 YFSETQ. V lost 4 bases and J lost 6, with 16 bases in between. This CDR3 is built from 14 residues. The CDR3 nucleotides are TGCGCCAGCAGCGCCCTAACAGGGAAGGATGGCTACACCTTC. This encodes CASSALTGKDGYTF.

The chain carries TRBV5-6 and TRBJ2-7; no reliable D call. Trimming cost V 4 bases and J 4 bases, with 15 bases left between them. This CDR3 contains 14 residues. Germline V gene sequence: CDR1 SGHDT, CDR2 YYEEEE. CDR3 nucleotides: TGTGCCAGCAGCGCGGAGATGCTTTGGTACGAGCAGTACTTC. Translation gives CASSAEMLWYEQYF.

The chain uses TRBV21-1 and TRBJ2-7; TRBD2 is taken as the D call from the table, unchecked against the DNA. TRBV21-1 is described as a pseudogene. The CDR3 extends over 15 amino acids. The CDR3 here is CASSKGKDCAYEQYF. CDR3 in DNA: TGTGCCAGCAGCAAAGGGAAGGACTGTGCCTACGAGCAGTACTTC.

This chain links TRBV12-2 with TRBJ2-7; TRBD1, the D gene given by the table, was not confirmed from the DNA. TRBV12-2 counts as a pseudogene. CDR3 length equals 13 residues. The CDR3, as DNA: TGTGCAAGTCGCTTAGCAGTCAGCTACGAGCAGTACTTC. Its translation: CASRLAVSYEQYF.

The chain uses TRBV10-2 and TRBJ2-7; D is unresolved. V lost 4 bases and J lost 4, with 8 bases in between. Germline CDR1 and CDR2: WSHSY and SAAADI. This CDR3 is built from 12 residues. CDR3 residues: CASSVSSYEQYF. Written as DNA, the CDR3 is TGCGCCAGCAGTGTTTCCAGTTACGAGCAGTACTTC.

The chain recombines TRBV11-2 with TRBJ2-2; 10 bases align to TRBD2. The CDR3 spans 15 residues. CDR1 and CDR2 from the germline V gene are SGHAT and FQNNGV. Trimming took 5 bases from V and 6 from J; bases not matched to a gene: 6. The CDR3 DNA is TGTGCCAGCAGCCCAATTAGCGGGAGGTCCGGGGAGCTGTTTTTT. Amino acid sequence: CASSPISGRSGELFF. Based on the CDR3 plus reference TRBV11-2 and TRBJ2-2, the full variable domain is EAGVAQSPRYKIIEKRQSVAFWCNPISGHATLYWYQQILGQGPKLLIQFQNNGVVDDSQLPKDRFSAERLKGVDSTLKIQPAKLEDSAVYLCASSPISGRSGELFFGEGSRLTVL.

This rearrangement joins TRBV7-9 to TRBJ2-3, with 7 positions matching TRBD1. CDR1 SEHNR and CDR2 FQNEAQ come from the germline V gene (reference sequence). This CDR3 contains 16 residues. J was trimmed by 6 bases and V by 2 bases; bases with no gene match: 11. CDR3 sequence reads: CASSLPTGPSVDTQYF. The CDR3, as DNA: TGTGCCAGCAGCTTACCGACAGGGCCTAGTGTGGATACGCAGTATTTT.

The CDR3 nucleotides read TGTGCCAGCAGCTGGACAGAAGGCACCGGGGAGCTGTTTTTT. Translation gives CASSWTEGTGELFF. The chain has TRBV7-9 and TRBJ2-2, with a weak D call TRBD1 (6 bases). Trimming stripped 4 bases from V and 4 bases from J, with 10 bases between. Per germline, CDR1 SEHNR and CDR2 FQNEAQ (reference sequence). The CDR3 sequence is 14 residues long.

The chain employs TRBV29-1 and TRBJ1-3; no reliable D call. This CDR3 contains 13 residues. Germline loops: CDR1 SQVTM, CDR2 ANQGSEA. Trimming removed 4 bases from V and 3 bases from J, with 10 bases in between. CDR3 sequence (DNA): TGCAGCGTTGCGGGGAACGGTGGAAACACCATATATTTT. Encoded protein: CSVAGNGGNTIYF. The full variable domain, rest sourced from reference TRBV29-1 and TRBJ1-3, is SAVISQKPSRDICQRGTSLTIQCQVDSQVTMMFWYRQQPGQSLTLIATANQGSEATYESGFVIDKFPISRPNLTFSTLTVSNMSPEDSSIYLCSVAGNGGNTIYFGEGSWLTVV.

The sample holds a few counts of this clone. The chain has TRBV27 and TRBJ1-5; D might be TRBD1 (5 bases). CDR1 MNHEY and CDR2 SMNVEV come from the germline V gene (reference sequence). The CDR3 is 16 amino acids. Trimming shortened V by 5 bases and J by 7 bases, and 21 bases separated the two germline ends. DNA for the CDR3: TGTGCCAGCAGTACGGGACTGAGAGGCTCTGGGCAGCCCCAGCATTTT. Translating gives CASSTGLRGSGQPQHF.

The chain couples TRBV6-5 to TRBJ1-1; D uncertain. Germline V gene sequence: CDR1 MNHEY, CDR2 SVGAGI. CDR3 length: 13 amino acids. V shed 5 bases and J shed 1 base, with 8 bases lying between them. CDR3 sequence reads: CASSTRENTEAFF. The DNA for the CDR3 is TGTGCCAGCAGTACCCGGGAGAACACTGAAGCTTTCTTT.

This chain connects TRBV12-3 or TRBV12-4 to TRBJ1-1, with 8 bases that match TRBD1. This CDR3 is 13 amino acids long. V lost 6 bases and J lost 7; bases outside the gene matches: 7. CDR3 sequence: CASRLTGGFEAFF. CDR3 in DNA: TGTGCCAGCAGACTAACAGGGGGTTTTGAAGCTTTCTTT.

The rearrangement joins TRBV11-2 to TRBJ1-1; D uncertain. The CDR3 has 13 amino acids. Trimming took off 1 base at V and 4 bases at J, with 7 bases between the two ends. Germline V gene lookup returns CDR1 SGHAT and CDR2 FQNNGV. CDR3 sequence reads: CASSLVAGTEAFF. The CDR3 nucleotides read TGTGCCAGCAGCTTAGTGGCGGGCACTGAAGCTTTCTTT.

This clone was observed a few times. The V gene is TRBV6-1, the J gene TRBJ1-2; TRBD1 might be the D (5 bases). Trimming stripped 3 bases from V and 3 bases from J, with 8 bases between. Germline CDR1 reads MNHNS; CDR2 reads SASEGT. The CDR3 totals 13 residues. CDR3 protein: CASSEDTYYGYTF. In DNA form, the CDR3 reads TGTGCCAGCAGTGAGGACACTTACTATGGCTACACCTTC.

The V call is TRBV3-1 (or the pseudogene TRBV3-2), the J call TRBJ2-5; D uncertain. Between the trimmed V and J ends, which lost 3 bases and 2 bases, there was a span of 4 bases. The CDR3 totals 12 residues. Per germline, CDR1 LGHDT and CDR2 YNNKEL (reference sequence). The CDR3 sequence: CASSHSQETQYF. CDR3 bases: TGTGCCAGCAGCCATAGTCAAGAGACCCAGTACTTC.

This rearrangement joins TRBV30 to TRBJ1-5; D uncertain. This CDR3 is built from 13 residues. Germline assignment: CDR1 GTSNPN and CDR2 SVGIG (reference sequence). Trimming removed 2 bases at V and 4 bases at J, with 9 bases between. The CDR3 here is CAWSSRRNQPQHF. CDR3 DNA sequence: TGTGCCTGGAGTAGTAGGAGAAATCAGCCCCAGCATTTT.

This clone has a count of ten or more. Other DNA sequences of this sample code for an identical CDR3. The chain recombines TRBV12-3 or TRBV12-4 with TRBJ1-2; D might be TRBD1 (5 bases). V lost 3 bases and J 2 bases, leaving 7 bases between the germline ends. The CDR3 totals 13 residues. CDR3 in amino acids: CASSFQGNYGYTF. In DNA, the CDR3 is TGTGCCAGCAGTTTCCAGGGAAACTATGGCTACACCTTC.

The rearrangement joins TRBV29-1 to TRBJ1-2, with no clear D. This CDR3 is built from 12 residues. Trimming left V 4 bases short and J 3 bases short, with 9 bases between. CDR1 is SQVTM, CDR2 ANQGSEA, per germline. The CDR3 sequence is CSVAGRDYGYTF. In DNA, the CDR3 is TGCAGCGTTGCGGGGAGGGACTATGGCTACACCTTC.

V is TRBV7-8 and J is TRBJ1-5; TRBD1 matches at 7 bases. This CDR3 is built from 15 residues. V shed 5 bases, J shed 2 bases, and the junction held 6 bases outside the gene matches. Germline CDR1 SGHVS, CDR2 FQNEAQ. The CDR3, as DNA: TGTGCCAGCAGCGAGAACAGGGGTGGCAATCAGCCCCAGCATTTT. The encoded protein is CASSENRGGNQPQHF.

V gene TRBV5-1 combines with J gene TRBJ2-5, with 10 bases identical to TRBD1. The CDR3 runs 17 residues. CDR1 and CDR2 (germline): SGHRS, YFSETQ. The V segment lost 0 bases and the J segment 1 base; nucleotides outside the gene matches: 6. The CDR3 coding sequence is TGCGCCAGCAGCTTGGGGAGACAGGGGGCGCCCCAAGAGACCCAGTACTTC. This gives the protein CASSLGRQGAPQETQYF.

This rearrangement joins TRBV10-1 to TRBJ2-7, with TRBD1 identical over 7 bases. Germline assignment: CDR1 WNHNN and CDR2 SYGVQD (reference sequence). With 4 bases clipped from V and 2 bases from J, the junction kept 5 bases outside the gene matches. The CDR3 covers 14 residues. CDR3 DNA: TGCGCCAGCAGTGCAAGGCAGGGGGCCTACGAGCAGTACTTC. Translated, it gives CASSARQGAYEQYF.

This clone occurred once. CDR3 bases: TGTGCCTGGTGTCCTGTGGAGGCTTATGGCTACACCTTC. It specifies CAWCPVEAYGYTF. The V and J genes are TRBV30 and TRBJ1-2; D gene uncertain. This CDR3 has 13 amino acids. Germline V CDR1 and CDR2: GTSNPN, SVGIG (reference sequence). The ends were cut back, 5 bases at V and 5 bases at J, with 15 bases in the middle. Variable domain in full (rest from reference TRBV30 and TRBJ1-2): SQTIHQWPATLVQPVGSPLSLECTVEGTSNPNLYWYRQAAGRGLQLLFYSVGIGQISSEVPQNLSASRPQDRQFILSSKKLLLSDSGFYLCAWCPVEAYGYTFGSGTRLTVV.

About this clone itself: The junction does not match germline at one end; this may be a read error. This chain links TRBV7-7 with TRBJ2-5, with 10 bases fitting TRBD1. The CDR3 sequence is 14 residues long. Germline V lookup: CDR1 SSHAT, CDR2 FNYEAQ (reference sequence). CDR3 sequence reads: CASSLSGQGETQYF. The CDR3 coding sequence is TGTGCTAGCAGCTTGTCGGGACAGGGGGAGACCCAGTACTTC.

The chain employs TRBV29-1 and TRBJ2-6; 7 positions match TRBD1. CDR1 and CDR2 (germline): SQVTM, ANQGSEA. V shed 5 bases, J shed 1 base, and the junction held 2 bases outside the gene matches. The CDR3 has 14 residues. In DNA form, the CDR3 reads TGCAGCGTTTCGACAGGGTCTGGGGCCAACGTCCTGACTTTC. Protein sequence: CSVSTGSGANVLTF.

The genes are TRBV3-1 (or the pseudogene TRBV3-2) and TRBJ2-2, with 11 nucleotides matching TRBD2. J was trimmed by 2 bases and V by 5 bases; bases with no gene match: 10. Germline-derived CDR1 and CDR2 are LGHDT and YNNKEL (reference sequence). This CDR3 is built from 18 residues. CDR3 loop: CASSNPLTSGKNTGELFF. The CDR3 nucleotides read TGTGCCAGCAGCAACCCTTTGACTAGCGGGAAAAACACCGGGGAGCTGTTTTTT.

The V and J genes are TRBV6-4 and TRBJ2-3; 7 nucleotides match TRBD1. The CDR3 is 15 amino acids. Trimming cost V 3 bases and J 2 bases; bases outside gene matches: 5. The germline V gene encodes CDR1 MRHNA and CDR2 SNTAGT. CDR3 in amino acids: CASSEGGVFTDTQYF. The CDR3 region has the DNA TGTGCCAGCAGTGAAGGGGGCGTTTTCACAGATACGCAGTATTTT.

This chain joins TRBV4-1 and TRBJ2-6, with D perhaps matching TRBD2 (5 bases). Germline lookup yields CDR1 MGHRA and CDR2 YSYEKL. The CDR3 is 17 residues long. Trimming pared 3 bases from V and 0 bases from J, leaving 12 bases between. The CDR3 DNA follows: TGCGCCAGCAGCCAGGGTAGCGCGGGCTCTGGGGCCAACGTCCTGACTTTC. Translating it yields CASSQGSAGSGANVLTF.

This clone was observed a single time. The chain employs TRBV18 and TRBJ2-1; 11 nucleotides match TRBD2. J lost 0 bases, V lost 8 bases, and 3 bases had no gene match. Germline V lookup: CDR1 KGHSH, CDR2 LQKENI. The CDR3 loop spans 15 amino acids. CDR3 DNA sequence: TGTGCCAGCGCACTAGCGGGAGACTCCTACAATGAGCAGTTCTTC. Amino acids: CASALAGDSYNEQFF.

V and J are TRBV13 and TRBJ2-3; D not resolved. The germline V gene has CDR1 PRHDT and CDR2 FYEKMQ (reference sequence). The CDR3 is 13 residues long. Trimming took 1 base from V and 6 from J, leaving 8 bases between them. CDR3 coding DNA: TGTGCCAGCAGCTTAGAAGCGACGGATACGCAGTATTTT. Its protein product is CASSLEATDTQYF.

The chain links TRBV10-2 to TRBJ2-3; tentatively, D is TRBD1 (5 bases). This CDR3 region has 15 residues. Germline lookup yields CDR1 WSHSY and CDR2 SAAADI. The ends were cut back, 3 bases at V and 1 base at J, with 11 bases in the middle. Here the CDR3 DNA reads TGCGCCAGCAGTGACAGGGTGGTGGGCACAGATACGCAGTATTTT. Residues: CASSDRVVGTDTQYF.

CDR3 in amino acids: CASSPNRGGTEAFF. DNA of the CDR3: TGTGCCAGCAGCCCAAACAGGGGAGGCACTGAAGCTTTCTTT. The J gene is TRBJ1-1, the V gene TRBV11-1, with 7 bases fitting TRBD1. CDR3 length: 14 amino acids. V dropped 5 bases and J dropped 4; count of bases not matched to a gene: 7. Germline V gene lookup returns CDR1 SGHAT and CDR2 FQDESV (reference sequence). The variable domain in full, with the rest retrieved from reference TRBV11-1 and TRBJ1-1, is EAEVAQSPRYKITEKSQAVAFWCDPISGHATLYWYRQILGQGPELLVQFQDESVVDDSQLPKDRFSAERLKGVDSTLKIQPAELGDSAMYLCASSPNRGGTEAFFGQGTRLTVV.